These 18 T cell receptor beta chains were sequenced from one sample in a study of T cells in Graves' hyperthyroidism and ophthalmopathy (dated by TCRdb to about 2019). The protocol used for the library was multiplex PCR. Sequencing used an Illumina HiSeq 2000. The TCR beta CDR3 regions were amplified from RNA transcripts. The TCR CDR3 was subjected to a first round of RT-PCR using the HTBI primer set and the Qiagen OneStep RT-PCR kit. TCRdb cleaned the public reads at Q25 with fastp, built clones with MiXCR and kept in-frame beta chains. Entries that share a CDR3 protein sequence are merged under the most common genes and DNA. The table for this sample lists about 500,000 distinct CDR3 sequences; over 45% of them were counted only once. Together, the top ten hold around 44% of the sample. The sequenced sample was peripheral blood or thyroid tissue (not recorded which). The receptors originated from an adult woman with Graves' disease, either hyperthyroidism or ophthalmopathy (not recorded which).

The chain couples TRBV7-3 to TRBJ2-1; 8 bases line up with TRBD2. The CDR3 is made up of 18 amino acids. The germline V gene encodes CDR1 SGHTA and CDR2 FQGTGA. Unmatched junction bases numbered 12, after V lost 5 bases and J lost 0 bases. For the CDR3, the DNA is TGTGCCAGCAGCCCCTCGGGGGGGGAAGCGAACTCCTACAATGAGCAGTTCTTC. Amino acids: CASSPSGGEANSYNEQFF.

The chain joins TRBV7-9 to TRBJ2-1; D may match TRBD1 or TRBD2 (7 bases each). Trimming stripped 4 bases from V and 14 bases from J, with 21 bases between. Germline V lookup: CDR1 SEHNR, CDR2 FQNEAQ (reference sequence). The CDR3 sequence is 14 residues long. The CDR3 DNA sequence: TGTGCCAGCAGCTCCGGGGCAGGGGGGGCTTGGGAGTTCTTC. It encodes CASSSGAGGAWEFF.

The chain employs TRBV2 and TRBJ1-6; D perhaps matches TRBD1 (6 bases). CDR3 length equals 16 residues. V lost 0 bases, J lost 4 bases, and 10 bases lay in between. The germline V gene encodes CDR1 SNHLY and CDR2 FYNNEI. The CDR3 sequence is CASSEARGGYNSPLHF. CDR3 DNA sequence: TGTGCCAGCAGTGAAGCGCGAGGGGGGTATAATTCACCCCTCCACTTT.

In regard to this clonotype: This may be a read error: a much more frequent sequence differs by one nucleotide. The chain couples TRBV20-1 to TRBJ1-4, with D perhaps TRBD1 (6 bases). The CDR3 is 13 residues long. Looked up from germline, CDR1 is DFQATT and CDR2 is SNEGSKA (reference sequence). The V end lost 5 bases, the J end lost 7 bases, and 14 bases lay between the germline ends. CDR3 loop: CSAAQGAGEKLFF. Written as DNA, the CDR3 is TGCAGTGCTGCACAGGGAGCAGGTGAAAAACTGTTTTTT.

This sequence joins TRBV20-1 and TRBJ2-7; tentatively, D is TRBD1 (5 bases). From germline, CDR1 is DFQATT and CDR2 SNEGSKA (reference sequence). This CDR3 is built from 14 residues. Between the trimmed V and J ends, which lost 5 bases and 0 bases, there was a span of 14 bases. The CDR3 coding sequence is TGCAGTGCTGGGTCCAGGACAAACTCCTACGAGCAGTACTTC. Its protein product is CSAGSRTNSYEQYF.

The chain recombines TRBV2 with TRBJ2-3; TRBD1 agrees at 10 bases. The germline gives CDR1 SNHLY, CDR2 FYNNEI. This CDR3 has 13 amino acids. J lost 5 bases, V lost 5 bases, and 1 base had no gene match. CDR3 region: CASSRDRGDTQYF. CDR3 nucleotide sequence: TGTGCCAGCAGTAGGGACAGGGGAGATACGCAGTATTTT. Complete variable domain (other parts from reference TRBV2 and TRBJ2-3): EPEVTQTPSHQVTQMGQEVILRCVPISNHLYFYWYRQILGQKVEFLVSFYNNEISEKSEIFDDQFSVERPDGSNFTLKIRSTKLEDSAMYFCASSRDRGDTQYFGPGTRLTVL.

Ten or more counts support this clonotype. The chain uses TRBV7-9 and TRBJ1-2; no clear D. Trimming pared 2 bases from V and 4 bases from J, leaving 5 bases between. This CDR3 is built from 12 residues. The germline V gene has CDR1 SEHNR and CDR2 FQNEAQ (reference sequence). DNA of the CDR3: TGTGCCAGCAGCTTAAACAGCTATGGCTACACCTTC. It yields the protein CASSLNSYGYTF.

The chain joins TRBV7-3 to TRBJ1-1; D uncertain. CDR1 and CDR2 from the germline V gene are SGHTA and FQGTGA. Trimming removed 1 base at V and 5 bases at J, with 11 bases between. This CDR3 is built from 14 residues. The CDR3 reads CASSLKAGGTEAFF. In DNA form, the CDR3 reads TGTGCCAGCAGCTTAAAGGCAGGAGGGACTGAAGCTTTCTTT. Complete variable domain (other parts from reference TRBV7-3 and TRBJ1-1): GAGVSQTPSNKVTEKGKYVELRCDPISGHTALYWYRQSLGQGPEFLIYFQGTGAADDSGLPNDRFFAVRPEGSVSTLKIQRTERGDSAVYLCASSLKAGGTEAFFGQGTRLTVV.

J is TRBJ1-5 and V is TRBV20-1; 9 bases align to TRBD1. V gave up 1 base and J gave up 6 bases; unmatched junction bases: 10. Germline values: CDR1 DFQATT, CDR2 SNEGSKA (reference sequence). The CDR3 loop spans 16 amino acids. CDR3: CSARAPDRGGRQPQHF. The CDR3 nucleotides are TGCAGTGCTAGAGCGCCGGACAGGGGAGGTCGTCAGCCCCAGCATTTT.

Only a few counts were recorded for this clonotype. The chain carries TRBV2 and TRBJ1-1, with D unresolved. Germline V lookup: CDR1 SNHLY, CDR2 FYNNEI. This CDR3 is 11 amino acids long. Trimming removed 5 bases from V and 5 bases from J, with 6 bases in between. CDR3 protein: CASSSMTEAFF. In nucleotides, the CDR3 is TGTGCCAGCAGTTCAATGACTGAAGCTTTCTTT.

This clonotype was counted a single time. CDR3 DNA sequence: TGTGCCAGCAGTGCTAGAGATCTGGGGTCTGGAAACACCATATATTTT. Its protein is CASSARDLGSGNTIYF. The V call is TRBV25-1, the J call TRBJ1-3; no clear D gene. Germline-derived CDR1 and CDR2 are MGHDK and SYGVNS. V gave up 4 bases and J gave up 1 base, with 14 bases separating them. CDR3 size: 16 residues.

The chain employs TRBV28 and TRBJ1-2; 7 bases line up with TRBD1. CDR1 MDHEN and CDR2 SYDVKM come from the germline V gene. There are 13 residues in the CDR3. Germline trimming cut 7 bases from V and 0 bases from J; bases unmatched to any gene: 2. CDR3 nucleotide sequence: TGTGCCAGCAAGACAGGGACTAACTATGGCTACACCTTC. Amino acids: CASKTGTNYGYTF.

The chain recombines TRBV7-9 with TRBJ2-7, with 8 bases lining up with TRBD1. CDR3 length: 15 residues. Germline trimming cut 7 bases from V and 2 bases from J; bases unmatched to any gene: 10. Germline CDR1 is SEHNR and CDR2 is FQNEAQ (reference sequence). CDR3: CASILRDRQAYEQYF. CDR3 in DNA: TGTGCCAGCATCCTTCGGGACAGGCAAGCCTACGAGCAGTACTTC.

This clonotype was picked up many times. The rearrangement uses TRBV12-3 or TRBV12-4 and TRBJ1-2; 9 positions match TRBD1. Germline trimming cut 3 bases from V and 8 bases from J; bases unmatched to any gene: 7. The CDR3 runs 14 residues. The CDR3 loop is CASSFAGQGGGYTF. DNA of the CDR3: TGTGCCAGCAGTTTTGCGGGACAGGGTGGCGGCTACACCTTC.

Turning to this clonotype: This sequence may be a read error, since a much larger clone differs from it by one base. This sequence joins TRBV7-2 and TRBJ2-5; 9 positions match TRBD2. The CDR3 is 17 residues long. Per the germline V gene, CDR1 is SGHTA and CDR2 is FQGNSA. Here the CDR3 DNA reads TGTGTCAGCAGTGCAGCGCTAGCGGGGCCCAGCCAAGAGACCCAGTACTTC. Translated, it gives CVSSAALAGPSQETQYF.

The chain carries TRBV25-1 and TRBJ2-2; the D gene is possibly TRBD2 (5 bases). The CDR3 is made up of 14 amino acids. From germline, CDR1 is MGHDK and CDR2 SYGVNS. V lost 4 bases to trimming and J lost 5 bases, with 11 bases between them. This CDR3 is CASSVLGPTGELFF. In DNA form, the CDR3 reads TGTGCCAGCAGTGTACTAGGCCCGACCGGGGAGCTGTTTTTT.

J is TRBJ2-3 and V is TRBV15; 7 positions agree with TRBD1. V shed 4 bases and J 1 base; nucleotides not matched to a gene: 8. Looked up from germline, CDR1 is LNHNV and CDR2 is YYDKDF (reference sequence). The CDR3 contains 16 residues. The CDR3 sequence: CATSTADRVGTDTQYF. CDR3 nucleotide sequence: TGTGCCACCAGCACCGCTGACAGGGTTGGCACAGATACGCAGTATTTT.

In this sample, this clonotype turned up many times. This chain uses TRBV20-1 with TRBJ2-7; D is ambiguous. The length of the CDR3 is 12 residues. In germline, CDR1 is DFQATT, CDR2 SNEGSKA (reference sequence). The germline V and J ends were trimmed by 0 bases and 4 bases, with 7 bases remaining between them. CDR3 sequence: CSARDGLYEQYF. Written as DNA, the CDR3 is TGCAGTGCTAGAGATGGGTTATACGAGCAGTACTTC.